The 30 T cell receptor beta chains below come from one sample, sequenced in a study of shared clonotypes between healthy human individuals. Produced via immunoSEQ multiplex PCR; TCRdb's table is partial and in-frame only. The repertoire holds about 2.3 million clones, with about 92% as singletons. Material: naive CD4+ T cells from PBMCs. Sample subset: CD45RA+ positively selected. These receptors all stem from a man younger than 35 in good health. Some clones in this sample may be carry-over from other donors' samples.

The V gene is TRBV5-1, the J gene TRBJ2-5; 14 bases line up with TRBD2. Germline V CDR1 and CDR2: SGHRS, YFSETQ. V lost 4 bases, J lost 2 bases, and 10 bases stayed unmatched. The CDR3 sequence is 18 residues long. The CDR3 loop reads CASSGGTSGSPLQETQYF. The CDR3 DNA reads TGCGCCAGCAGCGGCGGGACTAGCGGGAGCCCTCTACAAGAGACCCAGTACTTC.

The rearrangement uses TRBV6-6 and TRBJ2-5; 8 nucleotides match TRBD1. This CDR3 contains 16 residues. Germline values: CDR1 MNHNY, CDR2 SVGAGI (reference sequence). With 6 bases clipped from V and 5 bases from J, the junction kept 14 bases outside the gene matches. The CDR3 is CASSPRPGQGYETQYF. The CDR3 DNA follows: TGTGCCAGCAGCCCCAGACCAGGACAGGGATACGAGACCCAGTACTTC.

The CDR3 DNA is TGTGCCAGCAGTGAATATGTCTATCGGCGGGAGGGTAACAATGAGCAGTTCTTC. This encodes CASSEYVYRREGNNEQFF. The chain employs TRBV25-1 and TRBJ2-1, with 9 nucleotides matching TRBD2. Germline CDR1 MGHDK, CDR2 SYGVNS. This CDR3 is built from 18 residues. J lost 5 bases, V lost 0 bases, and 11 bases had no gene match.

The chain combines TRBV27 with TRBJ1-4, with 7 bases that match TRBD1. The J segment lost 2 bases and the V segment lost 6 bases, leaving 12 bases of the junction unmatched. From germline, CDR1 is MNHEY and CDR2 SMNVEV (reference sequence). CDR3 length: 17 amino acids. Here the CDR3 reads CASSRRGGRRTNEKLFF. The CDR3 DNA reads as TGTGCCAGCAGCCGCAGGGGGGGCCGGAGGACTAATGAAAAACTGTTTTTT.

The CDR3 here is CASSLDPAYGYTF. CDR3 sequence (DNA): TGTGCCAGCAGCTTAGATCCGGCCTATGGCTACACCTTC. The rearrangement uses TRBV11-2 and TRBJ1-2, with D uncertain. Per the germline V gene, CDR1 is SGHAT and CDR2 is FQNNGV. V was trimmed by 0 bases and J by 4 bases, leaving 6 bases between them. The CDR3 runs 13 residues.

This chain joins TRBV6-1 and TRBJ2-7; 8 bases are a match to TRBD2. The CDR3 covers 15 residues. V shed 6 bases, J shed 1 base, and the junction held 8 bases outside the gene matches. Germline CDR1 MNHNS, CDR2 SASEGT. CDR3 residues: CASRSSGVASYEQYF. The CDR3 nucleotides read TGTGCCAGCAGAAGTAGCGGGGTCGCGTCCTACGAGCAGTACTTC.

The CDR3 DNA reads TGTGCCAGCAGAGCCTTTAACATTCAGTACTTC. Translation: CASRAFNIQYF. This sequence joins TRBV2 and TRBJ2-4, with unresolved D. V was clipped by 6 bases and J by 7 bases, with 7 bases between them. Germline values: CDR1 SNHLY, CDR2 FYNNEI. The CDR3 is 11 residues long.

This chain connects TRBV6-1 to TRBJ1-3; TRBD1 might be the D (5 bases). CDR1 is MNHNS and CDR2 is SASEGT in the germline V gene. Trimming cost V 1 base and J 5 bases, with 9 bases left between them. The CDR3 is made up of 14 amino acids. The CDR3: CASSEDRTRNTIYF. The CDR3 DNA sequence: TGTGCCAGCAGTGAAGACAGGACCCGAAACACCATATATTTT.

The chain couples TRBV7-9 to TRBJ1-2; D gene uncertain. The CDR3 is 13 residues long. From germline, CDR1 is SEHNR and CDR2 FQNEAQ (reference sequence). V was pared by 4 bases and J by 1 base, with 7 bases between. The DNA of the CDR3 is TGTGCCAGCAGCTCGGGCGATAACTATGGCTACACCTTC. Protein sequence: CASSSGDNYGYTF.

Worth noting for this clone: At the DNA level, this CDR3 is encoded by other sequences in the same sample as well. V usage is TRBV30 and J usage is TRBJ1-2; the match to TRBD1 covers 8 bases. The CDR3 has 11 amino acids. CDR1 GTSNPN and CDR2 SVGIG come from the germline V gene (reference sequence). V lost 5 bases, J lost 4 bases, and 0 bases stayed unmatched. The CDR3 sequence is CAWDRGYGYTF. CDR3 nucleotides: TGTGCCTGGGACAGGGGCTATGGCTACACCTTC.

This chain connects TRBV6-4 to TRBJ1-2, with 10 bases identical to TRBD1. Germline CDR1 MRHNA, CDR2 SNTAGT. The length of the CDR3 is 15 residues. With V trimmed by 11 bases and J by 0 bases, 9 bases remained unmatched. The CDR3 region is CASTKGTGANYGYTF. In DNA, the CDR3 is TGTGCCTCAACTAAAGGGACAGGGGCTAACTATGGCTACACCTTC.

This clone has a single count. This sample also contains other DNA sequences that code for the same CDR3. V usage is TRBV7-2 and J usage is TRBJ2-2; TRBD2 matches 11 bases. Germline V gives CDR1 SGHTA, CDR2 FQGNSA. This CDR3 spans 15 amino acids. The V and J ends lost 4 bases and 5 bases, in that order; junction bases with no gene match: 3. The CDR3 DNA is TGTGCCAGCAGCTCACTAGCGGGAGCTACCGGGGAGCTGTTTTTT. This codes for CASSSLAGATGELFF. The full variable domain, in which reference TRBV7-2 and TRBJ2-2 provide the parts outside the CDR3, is GAGVSQSPSNKVTEKGKDVELRCDPISGHTALYWYRQSLGQGLEFLIYFQGNSAPDKSGLPSDRFSAERTGGSVSTLTIQRTQQEDSAVYLCASSSLAGATGELFFGEGSRLTVL.

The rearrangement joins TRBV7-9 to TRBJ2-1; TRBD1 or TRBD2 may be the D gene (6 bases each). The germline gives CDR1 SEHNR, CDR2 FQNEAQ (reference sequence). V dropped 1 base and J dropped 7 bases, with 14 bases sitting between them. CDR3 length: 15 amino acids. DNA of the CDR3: TGTGCCAGCAGCTTAGGGAGGGGGTATAGGAATGAGCAGTTCTTC. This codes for CASSLGRGYRNEQFF.

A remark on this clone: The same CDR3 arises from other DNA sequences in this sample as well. This chain's CDR3 is CASSKNNEQFF. CDR3 nucleotides: TGTGCCAGCAGCAAAAACAATGAGCAGTTCTTC. The chain couples TRBV27 to TRBJ2-1; D is undetermined. Trimming took off 6 bases at V and 5 bases at J, with 5 bases between the two ends. This CDR3 contains 11 residues. The germline V gene encodes CDR1 MNHEY and CDR2 SMNVEV (reference sequence).

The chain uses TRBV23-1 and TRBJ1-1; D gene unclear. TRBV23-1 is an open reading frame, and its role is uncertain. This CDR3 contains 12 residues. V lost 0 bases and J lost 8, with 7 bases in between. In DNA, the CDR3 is TGCGCCAGCAGTCAATCCTCCAGGGAAGCTTTCTTT. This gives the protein CASSQSSREAFF.

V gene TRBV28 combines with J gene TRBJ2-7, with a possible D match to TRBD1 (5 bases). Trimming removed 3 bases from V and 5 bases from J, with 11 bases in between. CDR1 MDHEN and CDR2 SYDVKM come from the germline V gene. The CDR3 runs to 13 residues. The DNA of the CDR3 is TGTGCCAGCAGTTTTTCAGGGAATGACGAGCAGTACTTC. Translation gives CASSFSGNDEQYF.

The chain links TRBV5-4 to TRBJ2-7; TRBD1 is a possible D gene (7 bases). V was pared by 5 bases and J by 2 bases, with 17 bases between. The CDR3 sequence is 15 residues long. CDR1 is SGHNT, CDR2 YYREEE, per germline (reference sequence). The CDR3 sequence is CASSFGGQIAYEQYF. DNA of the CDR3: TGTGCCAGCAGTTTCGGGGGACAGATCGCCTACGAGCAGTACTTC.

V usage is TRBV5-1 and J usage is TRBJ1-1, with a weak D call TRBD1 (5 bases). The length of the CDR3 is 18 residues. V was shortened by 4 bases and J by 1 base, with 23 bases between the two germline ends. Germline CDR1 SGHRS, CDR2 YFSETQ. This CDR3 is CASSVVGTESVTNTEAFF. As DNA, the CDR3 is TGCGCCAGCAGCGTGGTTGGGACCGAATCCGTAACGAACACTGAAGCTTTCTTT.

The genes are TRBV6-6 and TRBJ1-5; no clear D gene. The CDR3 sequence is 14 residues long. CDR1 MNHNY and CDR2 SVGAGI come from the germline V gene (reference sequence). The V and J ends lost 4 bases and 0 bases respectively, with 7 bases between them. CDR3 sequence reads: CASSFWGSNQPQHF. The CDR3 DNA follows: TGTGCCAGCAGTTTCTGGGGTAGCAATCAGCCCCAGCATTTT.

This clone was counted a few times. This chain's CDR3 is CASRARTDTEAFF. The CDR3 DNA reads as TGTGCCAGCAGGGCTAGGACAGACACTGAAGCTTTCTTT. This rearrangement joins TRBV6-5 to TRBJ1-1; the D gene is possibly TRBD1 (6 bases). Germline CDR1 MNHEY, CDR2 SVGAGI. The CDR3 runs to 13 residues. Trimming pared 6 bases from V and 3 bases from J, leaving 11 bases between.

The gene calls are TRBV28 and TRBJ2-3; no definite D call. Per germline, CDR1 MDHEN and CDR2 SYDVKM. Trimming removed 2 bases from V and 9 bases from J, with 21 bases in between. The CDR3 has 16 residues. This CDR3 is CASSLERQLGAITQYF. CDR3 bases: TGTGCCAGCAGTTTAGAACGACAACTCGGCGCCATAACGCAGTATTTT.

CDR3 sequence (DNA): TGCAGCGTTGAACGGGGAATGGGTGAAAAACTGTTTTTT. Protein sequence: CSVERGMGEKLFF. This rearrangement joins TRBV29-1 to TRBJ1-4; D unresolved. V dropped 2 bases and J dropped 7 bases, with 11 bases sitting between them. The CDR3 length is 13 residues. Germline CDR1 SQVTM, CDR2 ANQGSEA.

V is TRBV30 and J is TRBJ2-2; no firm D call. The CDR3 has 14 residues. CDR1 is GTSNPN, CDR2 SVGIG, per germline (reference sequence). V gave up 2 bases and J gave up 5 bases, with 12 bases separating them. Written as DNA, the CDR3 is TGTGCCTGGAGTCGTTTATTGGGGACCGGGGAGCTGTTTTTT. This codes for CAWSRLLGTGELFF.

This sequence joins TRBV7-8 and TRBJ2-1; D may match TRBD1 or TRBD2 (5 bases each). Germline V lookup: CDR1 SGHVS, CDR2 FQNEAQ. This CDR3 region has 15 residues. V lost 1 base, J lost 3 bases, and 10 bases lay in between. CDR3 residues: CASSLERGVYNEQFF. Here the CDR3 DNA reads TGTGCCAGCAGCTTAGAGCGAGGGGTCTACAATGAGCAGTTCTTC.

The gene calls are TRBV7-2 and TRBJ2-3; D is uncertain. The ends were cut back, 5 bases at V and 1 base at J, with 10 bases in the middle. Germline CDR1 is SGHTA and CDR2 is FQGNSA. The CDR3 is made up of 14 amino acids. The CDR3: CASSLRLGTDTQYF. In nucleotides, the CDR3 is TGTGCCAGCAGCCTAAGGCTGGGCACAGATACGCAGTATTTT.

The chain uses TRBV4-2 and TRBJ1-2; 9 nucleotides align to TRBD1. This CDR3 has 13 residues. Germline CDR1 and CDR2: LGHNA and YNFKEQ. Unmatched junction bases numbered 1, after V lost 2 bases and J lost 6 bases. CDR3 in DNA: TGTGCCAGCAGCCAAACAGGGGGCGATGGCTACACCTTC. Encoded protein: CASSQTGGDGYTF.

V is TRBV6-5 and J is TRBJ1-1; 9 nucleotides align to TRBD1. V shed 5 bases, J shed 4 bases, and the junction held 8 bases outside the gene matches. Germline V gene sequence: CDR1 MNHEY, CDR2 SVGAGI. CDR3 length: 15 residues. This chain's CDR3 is CASSIQQGAGTEAFF. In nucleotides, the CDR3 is TGTGCCAGCAGTATACAACAGGGGGCGGGCACTGAAGCTTTCTTT.

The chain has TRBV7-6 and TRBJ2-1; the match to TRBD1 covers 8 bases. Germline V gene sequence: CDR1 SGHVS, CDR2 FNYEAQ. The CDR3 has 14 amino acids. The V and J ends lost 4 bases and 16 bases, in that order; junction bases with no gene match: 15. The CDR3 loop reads CASSSNRKQGGFFF. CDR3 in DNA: TGTGCCAGCAGCTCCAACCGTAAACAGGGGGGATTCTTCTTC.

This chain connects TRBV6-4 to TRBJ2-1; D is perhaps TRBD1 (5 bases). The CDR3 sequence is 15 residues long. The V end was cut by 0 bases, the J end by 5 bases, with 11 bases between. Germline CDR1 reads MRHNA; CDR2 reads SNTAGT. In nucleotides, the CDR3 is TGTGCCAGCAGTGACTCAGGCAGGGCGGACAATGAGCAGTTCTTC. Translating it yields CASSDSGRADNEQFF.

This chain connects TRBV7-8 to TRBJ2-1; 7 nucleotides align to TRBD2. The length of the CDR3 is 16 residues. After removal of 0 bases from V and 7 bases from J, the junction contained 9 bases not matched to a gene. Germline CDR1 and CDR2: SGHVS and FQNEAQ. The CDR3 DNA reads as TGTGCCAGCAGCTTAGCGTGGAGCGGGGCCCAGAATGAGCAGTTCTTC. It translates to CASSLAWSGAQNEQFF.